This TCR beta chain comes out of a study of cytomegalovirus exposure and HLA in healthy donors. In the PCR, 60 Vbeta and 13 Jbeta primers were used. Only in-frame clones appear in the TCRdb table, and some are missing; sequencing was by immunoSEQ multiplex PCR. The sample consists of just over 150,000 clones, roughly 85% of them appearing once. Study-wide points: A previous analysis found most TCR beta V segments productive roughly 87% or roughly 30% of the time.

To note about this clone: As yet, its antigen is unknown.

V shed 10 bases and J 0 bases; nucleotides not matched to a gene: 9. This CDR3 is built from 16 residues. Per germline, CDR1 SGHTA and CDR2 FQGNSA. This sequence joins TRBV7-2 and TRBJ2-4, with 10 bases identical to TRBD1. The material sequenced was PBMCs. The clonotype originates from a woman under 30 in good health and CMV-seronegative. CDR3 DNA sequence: TGTGCCACCGGACAGGGGGGCTCCCTAGCCAAAAACATTCAGTACTTC. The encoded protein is CATGQGGSLAKNIQYF.